The rows below give T cell receptor beta chains drawn from one sample of a study of blood T cell repertoires in COVID-19. Produced via immunoSEQ multiplex PCR; TCRdb's table is partial and in-frame only. The sample has about 16,000 clones, 65% to 90% seen once. The sample taken for sequencing was peripheral blood. The origin of the receptors is a man aged 80 or over with active COVID-19. The CDR3 runs from the conserved cysteine through the conserved F or W. Each record gives: D gene, V gene, J gene, CDR3 protein. D genes are given only for firm matches.

D gene: TRBD1; V gene: TRBV6-5; J gene: TRBJ2-7; CDR3 protein: CASSYRRDRYSYEQYF
D gene: TRBD2; V gene: TRBV4-2; J gene: TRBJ2-5; CDR3 protein: CASSPGTSGAETQYF
D gene: TRBD2; V gene: TRBV6-2/TRBV6-3; J gene: TRBJ2-3; CDR3 protein: CASSYSEREYVDTQYF
D gene: -; V gene: TRBV4-1; J gene: TRBJ2-3; CDR3 protein: CASSQDPGRTDTQYF
D gene: TRBD1; V gene: TRBV19; J gene: TRBJ2-7; CDR3 protein: CASSAGGRPYF
D gene: TRBD2; V gene: TRBV20-1; J gene: TRBJ2-1; CDR3 protein: CSASKGLYNEQFF
D gene: TRBD2; V gene: TRBV29-1; J gene: TRBJ2-7; CDR3 protein: CSVLGGGPYEQYF
D gene: -; V gene: TRBV9; J gene: TRBJ2-1; CDR3 protein: CASSDRLEQFF
D gene: TRBD1; V gene: TRBV27; J gene: TRBJ1-2; CDR3 protein: CASSLSRDRGPYTF
D gene: TRBD2; V gene: TRBV28; J gene: TRBJ2-5; CDR3 protein: CASSLGLAEETQYF
D gene: -; V gene: TRBV5-6; J gene: TRBJ2-6; CDR3 protein: CASSYFVFGGSGANVLTF
D gene: TRBD1; V gene: TRBV6-5; J gene: TRBJ2-7; CDR3 protein: CASSSDRGKLYEQYF
D gene: -; V gene: TRBV7-2; J gene: TRBJ2-7; CDR3 protein: CASSLRQGEQYF
D gene: -; V gene: TRBV2; J gene: TRBJ1-4; CDR3 protein: CASTQGNNEKLFF
D gene: TRBD2; V gene: TRBV5-1; J gene: TRBJ2-5; CDR3 protein: CASSLGGGLAGETQYF
D gene: TRBD1; V gene: TRBV18; J gene: TRBJ2-7; CDR3 protein: CASSPERTGNEQYF
D gene: TRBD1; V gene: TRBV30; J gene: TRBJ1-2; CDR3 protein: CAWSVGFRDRTFYGYTF
D gene: TRBD1; V gene: TRBV27; J gene: TRBJ2-7; CDR3 protein: CASRAQGASRGYEQYF
D gene: -; V gene: TRBV10-3; J gene: TRBJ1-2; CDR3 protein: CAISDGDSRDTF
D gene: -; V gene: TRBV5-1; J gene: TRBJ2-3; CDR3 protein: CASSLRGTDTQYF
D gene: TRBD1; V gene: TRBV4-3; J gene: TRBJ2-1; CDR3 protein: CASSPRDRDRYNEQFF
D gene: -; V gene: TRBV27; J gene: TRBJ1-2; CDR3 protein: CASSGAASNYGYTF
D gene: -; V gene: TRBV5-1; J gene: TRBJ2-7; CDR3 protein: CASSLSPSSYEQYF
D gene: TRBD1; V gene: TRBV9; J gene: TRBJ1-2; CDR3 protein: CASSVQTGDYGYTF
D gene: -; V gene: TRBV5-8; J gene: TRBJ1-2; CDR3 protein: CASLRGIVGYTF
D gene: -; V gene: TRBV24-1; J gene: TRBJ2-1; CDR3 protein: CATSDPGHQMNEQFF
D gene: TRBD1; V gene: TRBV5-1; J gene: TRBJ1-2; CDR3 protein: CASSPGDSRGYGYTF
D gene: -; V gene: TRBV6-4; J gene: TRBJ2-7; CDR3 protein: CASSLRGF
D gene: -; V gene: TRBV7-2; J gene: TRBJ2-2; CDR3 protein: CASSLQGGGNTGELFF
D gene: TRBD2; V gene: TRBV4-1; J gene: TRBJ2-7; CDR3 protein: CASSTTSGRALYEQYF
D gene: TRBD2; V gene: TRBV11-2; J gene: TRBJ2-7; CDR3 protein: CASSLEREGTYGQYF
D gene: -; V gene: TRBV2; J gene: TRBJ2-5; CDR3 protein: CAIFGGKTDQETQYF
D gene: -; V gene: TRBV25-1; J gene: TRBJ2-1; CDR3 protein: CASSERGSRPYNEQFF
D gene: -; V gene: TRBV19; J gene: TRBJ1-5; CDR3 protein: CASSGSIGNQPQHF
D gene: TRBD2; V gene: TRBV10-3; J gene: TRBJ2-5; CDR3 protein: CAIRSGTRTQETQYF
D gene: TRBD1; V gene: TRBV5-7; J gene: TRBJ2-3; CDR3 protein: CARTGTGERTDTQYF
D gene: -; V gene: TRBV27; J gene: TRBJ2-1; CDR3 protein: CASRPDRSSYNEQFF
D gene: TRBD2; V gene: TRBV5-4; J gene: TRBJ2-1; CDR3 protein: CASSLEASGNEQFF
D gene: -; V gene: TRBV6-5; J gene: TRBJ2-1; CDR3 protein: CASTVSTAYNEQFF
D gene: -; V gene: TRBV27; J gene: TRBJ2-3; CDR3 protein: CASSLGTFGTDTQYF
D gene: TRBD2; V gene: TRBV7-3; J gene: TRBJ2-2; CDR3 protein: CASSLASGYTGELFF
D gene: TRBD1; V gene: TRBV19; J gene: TRBJ1-4; CDR3 protein: CASSWTGPNEKLFF
D gene: -; V gene: TRBV5-4; J gene: TRBJ2-1; CDR3 protein: CASSPAGVDEQFF
D gene: TRBD2; V gene: TRBV28; J gene: TRBJ2-3; CDR3 protein: CASHKTGLAGTDTQYF
D gene: -; V gene: TRBV2; J gene: TRBJ2-1; CDR3 protein: CASSEGAGPYENEQFF
D gene: -; V gene: TRBV25-1; J gene: TRBJ2-5; CDR3 protein: CASSAGQHRETQYF
D gene: TRBD1; V gene: TRBV28; J gene: TRBJ1-2; CDR3 protein: CASSSRGTGGVYGYTF
D gene: -; V gene: TRBV6-2/TRBV6-3; J gene: TRBJ2-1; CDR3 protein: CASSLYTGQSSYNEQFF
D gene: TRBD1; V gene: TRBV10-1; J gene: TRBJ2-2; CDR3 protein: CASSPRGTGELFF
D gene: -; V gene: TRBV11-3; J gene: TRBJ2-3; CDR3 protein: CASSFDADTQYF
D gene: TRBD2; V gene: TRBV5-1; J gene: TRBJ2-1; CDR3 protein: CASSPSGSKREQFF